This T cell receptor (beta chain) came from a study of blood T cell repertoires in COVID-19. Overall study: Whether acute or convalescent, the COVID-19 samples came from the United States, Italy and Spain. The cDNA or gDNA used as material had been derived from T cells, B-cell-depleted T cells, or PBMCs.

Only a few counts were recorded for this clone. Under the authors' procedure: Amplification of reference gene primers provided the estimated nucleated cell counts. Measured with immunoSEQ multiplex PCR; TCRdb has only the in-frame clones, and not every one. Clone size and V and J calls were adopted from that table, with D and trimming inferred from the DNA. The sample contains 150,000 to 200,000 clones, 70% to 90% of which appear only once. V was clipped by 6 bases and J by 6 bases; unmatched bases: 8. CDR1 and CDR2 from the germline V gene are SGHRS and YFSETQ. The CDR3 contains 15 residues. The chain combines TRBV5-1 with TRBJ1-6; 8 bases match TRBD1. Sequenced input: peripheral blood. The sequence came from a man aged 35 to 55 with active or convalescent COVID-19. This CDR3 reads CASTDGQGGNSPLHF. For the CDR3, the DNA is TGCGCCAGCACCGATGGACAGGGTGGTAATTCACCCCTCCACTTT.